This TCR beta chain was profiled in a study of early T cells in non-severe SARS-CoV-2 infection. This clonotype has ten or more counts. The CDR3 length is 13 residues. The germline V gene encodes CDR1 LGHNT and CDR2 FRNRAP. Via MiXCR, TCRdb re-called the 5' RACE reads, giving one row per CDR3 protein. Among approximately 64,000 distinct CDR3 sequences listed, over 4.5% were seen once. The specimen was whole blood. The sequence derives from an adult who was a healthcare worker with PCR-confirmed SARS-CoV-2 infection or an uninfected control (not recorded which). The genes are TRBV12-5 and TRBJ1-2; tentative D call: TRBD1 (5 bases). CDR3 sequence: CATGLQEAYGYTF. The DNA of the CDR3 is TGTGCAACCGGATTACAGGAAGCCTATGGCTACACCTTC.